One and the same sample provided the 18 T cell receptor beta chains below, sequenced in a study of blood T cells in healthy people across ages. Next came a second PCR, run for about 7 to 12 cycles, which used a sample-barcoded 5' primer along with a J-beta primer mix. TCRdb ran MiXCR on the 5' RACE reads and lists one entry per CDR3 protein. The data contain 1.5 million to 2 million distinct CDR3 sequences, 49% of them singletons. The material sequenced was blood. These receptors came from a woman in her thirties or forties in good health.

In its sample, this clonotype was seen a few times. This chain links TRBV4-3 with TRBJ2-1; TRBD2 agrees at 12 bases. V lost 0 bases to trimming and J lost 4 bases; unmatched junction nucleotides: 7. Germline V gene data show CDR1 as LGHNA and CDR2 as YSLEER. The CDR3 contains 18 residues. CDR3 in DNA: TGCGCCAGCAGCCAAGATAACCTAGCGGGGGGGCCTTACAATGAGCAGTTCTTC. Residues: CASSQDNLAGGPYNEQFF.

This clonotype was recorded only once. The V and J genes are TRBV14 and TRBJ2-5; D may be TRBD1 (6 bases). The CDR3 has 15 amino acids. V lost 4 bases, J lost 2 bases, and 14 bases lay in between. Per the germline V gene, CDR1 is SGHDN and CDR2 is FVKESK. The CDR3 loop is CASSLLGTNQETQYF. The CDR3 bases are TGTGCCAGCAGCCTCCTCGGGACAAATCAAGAGACCCAGTACTTC.

V is TRBV28 and J is TRBJ2-7; 8 nucleotides align to TRBD2. Germline V gives CDR1 MDHEN, CDR2 SYDVKM. The CDR3 has 15 residues. After removal of 2 bases from V and 0 bases from J, the junction contained 3 bases not matched to a gene. Here the CDR3 reads CASSLTAGASYEQYF. The DNA for the CDR3 is TGTGCCAGCAGTTTAACAGCGGGGGCCTCCTACGAGCAGTACTTC.

This clonotype occurred many times. This chain uses TRBV5-1 with TRBJ2-3, with TRBD1 identical over 7 bases. CDR1 and CDR2 (germline): SGHRS, YFSETQ. The CDR3 loop spans 16 amino acids. The J segment lost 0 bases and the V segment lost 3 bases, leaving 7 bases of the junction unmatched. The CDR3: CASSSAGQASTDTQYF. Written as DNA, the CDR3 is TGCGCCAGCAGCTCTGCAGGACAGGCTAGCACAGATACGCAGTATTTT.

This clonotype was seen a handful of times. This chain connects TRBV7-3 to TRBJ2-4, with a possible D match to TRBD2 (7 bases). This CDR3 has 15 amino acids. Germline assignment: CDR1 SGHTA and CDR2 FQGTGA. Trimming left V 5 bases short and J 8 bases short, with 19 bases between. CDR3 residues: CASSRGGGPLDIQYF. DNA of the CDR3: TGTGCCAGCAGCAGAGGGGGGGGACCTCTCGACATTCAGTACTTC.

This clonotype has just a few counts. The J gene is TRBJ2-7, the V gene TRBV3-1, with TRBD1 matching over 9 bases. Per the germline V gene, CDR1 is LGHDT and CDR2 is YNNKEL (reference sequence). The CDR3 is 15 amino acids. The V gene end was trimmed by 6 bases and the J gene end by 6 bases; junction bases not matched to a gene: 12. CDR3 loop: CASRLTGTGFREQYF. In DNA, the CDR3 is TGTGCCAGCAGGCTAACCGGGACAGGGTTTCGCGAGCAGTACTTC.

This clonotype was recorded only once. This chain uses TRBV29-1 with TRBJ1-2; TRBD1 aligns across 7 bases. V was clipped by 4 bases and J by 2 bases; unmatched bases: 7. The CDR3 covers 14 residues. The germline CDR1 and CDR2 sequences are SQVTM and ANQGSEA. CDR3 region: CSVAAGTDNYGYTF. CDR3 coding DNA: TGCAGCGTTGCAGCCGGGACAGACAACTATGGCTACACCTTC.

The chain joins TRBV3-1 to TRBJ2-7; 8 bases align to TRBD1. Germline assignment: CDR1 LGHDT and CDR2 YNNKEL (reference sequence). The CDR3 consists of 16 residues. The V gene end was trimmed by 2 bases and the J gene end by 0 bases; junction bases not matched to a gene: 6. CDR3: CASSQRWTGSSYEQYF. CDR3 coding DNA: TGTGCCAGCAGCCAAAGGTGGACAGGGAGCTCCTACGAGCAGTACTTC.

This clonotype showed up just once. The chain is built from TRBV7-8 and TRBJ2-1; a weak D match, TRBD2 (5 bases). Germline lookup yields CDR1 SGHVS and CDR2 FQNEAQ. Trimming left V 1 base short and J 5 bases short, with 12 bases between. The CDR3 totals 15 residues. The CDR3: CASSLVPSRDNEQFF. The DNA of the CDR3 is TGTGCCAGCAGCTTAGTCCCTAGCCGCGACAATGAGCAGTTCTTC.

V gene TRBV18 combines with J gene TRBJ2-3; D is perhaps TRBD1 (6 bases). The CDR3 loop spans 15 amino acids. Germline V gives CDR1 KGHSH, CDR2 LQKENI. The germline V and J ends were trimmed by 3 bases and 2 bases, with 12 bases remaining between them. The DNA of the CDR3 is TGTGCCAGCTCACCCGCAGGGGCCACCACAGATACGCAGTATTTT. It specifies CASSPAGATTDTQYF. Full variable domain (rest looked up from reference TRBV18 and TRBJ2-3): NAGVMQNPRHLVRRRGQEARLRCSPMKGHSHVYWYRQLPEEGLKFMVYLQKENIIDESGMPKERFSAEFPKEGPSILRIQQVVRGDSAAYFCASSPAGATTDTQYFGPGTRLTVL.

V usage is TRBV27 and J usage is TRBJ2-5; D gene uncertain. Trimming took 3 bases from V and 5 from J, leaving 19 bases between them. This CDR3 spans 16 amino acids. Germline CDR1 is MNHEY and CDR2 is SMNVEV (reference sequence). The CDR3 DNA sequence: TGTGCCAGCAGTTTTCCCCAGAAGGAACCGACGGAGACCCAGTACTTC. Its translation: CASSFPQKEPTETQYF.

The gene calls are TRBV6-1 and TRBJ2-5; D is uncertain. Germline V gives CDR1 MNHNS, CDR2 SASEGT. Between the trimmed V and J ends, which lost 6 bases and 2 bases, there was a span of 13 bases. This CDR3 has 14 residues. CDR3 loop: CASSVEQRQETQYF. The CDR3 DNA reads as TGTGCCAGCAGCGTGGAGCAGCGTCAAGAGACCCAGTACTTC.

V and J are TRBV4-3 and TRBJ1-6, with 8 bases lining up with TRBD1. The CDR3 consists of 15 residues. Germline V gene data show CDR1 as LGHNA and CDR2 as YSLEER. V was pared by 0 bases and J by 9 bases, with 4 bases of the junction left unmatched. The CDR3 loop reads CASSQEDRVGSPLHF. The CDR3 DNA is TGCGCCAGCAGCCAAGAGGACAGGGTGGGTTCACCCCTCCACTTT.

This clonotype was observed a handful of times. The genes are TRBV7-2 and TRBJ2-1, with TRBD2 matching 7 bases. The trim removed 5 bases at V and 5 bases at J, leaving 6 bases unmatched. Germline-derived CDR1 and CDR2 are SGHTA and FQGNSA. The CDR3 runs 14 residues. CDR3 sequence (DNA): TGTGCCAGCAGCACCGCCGGGACTAACAATGAGCAGTTCTTC. Protein product: CASSTAGTNNEQFF. The full variable domain, completed using reference TRBV7-2 and TRBJ2-1, is GAGVSQSPSNKVTEKGKDVELRCDPISGHTALYWYRQSLGQGLEFLIYFQGNSAPDKSGLPSDRFSAERTGGSVSTLTIQRTQQEDSAVYLCASSTAGTNNEQFFGPGTRLTVL.

This clonotype has just a few counts. The rearrangement links TRBV29-1 to TRBJ2-3; D call uncertain. The V and J ends lost 4 bases and 0 bases respectively, with 11 bases between them. The CDR3 is 14 residues long. Germline CDR1 SQVTM, CDR2 ANQGSEA. The CDR3 here is CSVGKAPSTDTQYF. In nucleotides, the CDR3 is TGCAGCGTTGGTAAGGCCCCCAGCACAGATACGCAGTATTTT.

The V gene is TRBV6-2 or TRBV6-3, the J gene TRBJ2-6; a weak D match, TRBD1 (5 bases). The length of the CDR3 is 16 residues. Germline V gene data show CDR1 as MNHEY and CDR2 as SVGEGT. The ends were cut back, 5 bases at V and 4 bases at J, with 15 bases in the middle. The CDR3 sequence: CASSEAAGSGANVLTF. The CDR3 DNA is TGTGCCAGCAGTGAGGCTGCAGGGTCCGGGGCCAACGTCCTGACTTTC.

The rearrangement uses TRBV20-1 and TRBJ2-1; 8 positions agree with TRBD2. Germline trimming cut 3 bases from V and 1 base from J; bases unmatched to any gene: 5. CDR3 size: 15 residues. Germline CDR1 and CDR2: DFQATT and SNEGSKA (reference sequence). The CDR3 nucleotides are TGCAGTGCTAGGGTAGCGGGGAGGTCCTACAATGAGCAGTTCTTC. Translated, it gives CSARVAGRSYNEQFF.

J is TRBJ1-5 and V is TRBV7-6, with D possibly being TRBD1 (5 bases). With 4 bases removed from V and 6 bases from J, the gap between germline ends came to 10 bases. In germline, CDR1 is SGHVS, CDR2 FNYEAQ. CDR3 size: 13 residues. The CDR3 DNA follows: TGTGCCAGCAGCTCCAGGGAAGGTCAGCCCCAGCATTTT. Its protein product is CASSSREGQPQHF.